These T cell receptor beta chains were read from a single sample in a study of blood T cell repertoires in COVID-19. Clones were sequenced by immunoSEQ multiplex PCR, and TCRdb holds only the in-frame ones, with some missing. The sample contains more than 70,000 clones, 77% of which appear only once. The source material was peripheral blood. The receptors originated from a human donor in a cohort sampled during active COVID-19. The CDR3 runs from the conserved cysteine through the conserved F or W. The D gene is left open where the match is weak. Only part of the rows carry a size: once, few, many, or a class if the clone is expanded.

v_gene	j_gene	abundance	d_gene	CDR3aa	CDR3nt
TRBV27	TRBJ1-2	NA	TRBD1	CASSFPGGGYTF	TGTGCCAGCAGTTTCCCAGGGGGTGGCTACACCTTC
TRBV19	TRBJ1-1	NA	NA	CASSRTGGGSEAFF	TGTGCCAGTAGCCGTACCGGGGGCGGGAGTGAAGCTTTCTTT
TRBV30	TRBJ1-2	NA	NA	CAWSVQPVDGYTF	TGTGCCTGGAGTGTACAGCCAGTGGATGGCTACACCTTC
TRBV5-1	TRBJ2-5	once	NA	CASSPHNQETQYF	TGCGCCAGCAGTCCCCACAACCAAGAGACCCAGTACTTC
TRBV6-6	TRBJ1-5	NA	NA	CASSYSLYNQPQHF	TGTGCCAGCAGTTACTCGCTCTACAATCAGCCCCAGCATTTT
TRBV5-1	TRBJ2-5	few	TRBD2	CASRSASGGAWETQYF	TGCGCCAGCCGATCAGCTAGCGGGGGGGCCTGGGAGACCCAGTACTTC
TRBV20-1	TRBJ1-5	once	TRBD1	CSASSPGGSGGNQPQHF	TGCAGTGCTAGTAGTCCAGGGGGCTCGGGGGGCAATCAGCCCCAGCATTTT
TRBV4-1	TRBJ2-1	NA	NA	CASSRDTVGEQFF	TGCGCCAGCAGCCGGGACACGGTGGGTGAGCAGTTCTTC
TRBV5-1	TRBJ2-1	NA	NA	CASSLGPTSSYNEQFF	TGCGCCAGCAGCTTGGGCCCCACTAGTTCCTACAATGAGCAGTTCTTC
TRBV2	TRBJ2-7	NA	NA	CASRYGRTEIYEQYF	TGTGCCAGCCGATATGGAAGGACAGAGATCTACGAGCAGTACTTC
TRBV5-4	TRBJ1-4	NA	NA	CASSPDISNEKLFF	TGTGCCAGCAGCCCGGACATTTCCAATGAAAAACTGTTTTTT
TRBV5-6	TRBJ1-1	NA	NA	CASSLPHNRNTEAFF	TGTGCCAGCAGCCTGCCCCACAACAGGAACACTGAAGCTTTCTTT
TRBV6-2/TRBV6-3	TRBJ2-6	NA	NA	CASSYAGSGANVLTF	TGTGCCAGCAGTTACGCGGGATCGGGGGCCAACGTCCTGACTTTC
TRBV9	TRBJ2-7	NA	NA	CASSPTATYEQYF	TGTGCCAGCAGCCCGACAGCTACCTACGAGCAGTACTTC
TRBV5-1	TRBJ1-1	NA	NA	CASSSREPGDTEAFF	TGCGCCAGCAGCTCGAGGGAGCCGGGGGACACTGAAGCTTTCTTT
TRBV28	TRBJ2-1	NA	TRBD2	CASSSGLAGPEQFF	TGTGCCAGCAGTTCTGGGCTAGCGGGGCCTGAGCAGTTCTTC
TRBV6-4	TRBJ2-3	NA	TRBD2	CASSDGAGGTDTQYF	TGTGCCAGCAGTGACGGGGCGGGGGGCACAGATACGCAGTATTTT
TRBV5-1	TRBJ2-2	NA	TRBD2	CASSLVGGTTGELFF	TGCGCCAGCAGCTTGGTCGGGGGGACCACCGGGGAGCTGTTTTTT
TRBV2	TRBJ2-7	NA	NA	CASRELQDIDEQYF	TGTGCCAGCAGAGAACTGCAGGATATAGACGAGCAGTACTTC
TRBV19	TRBJ1-6	NA	TRBD1	CASSISAGGNSPLHF	TGTGCCAGTAGTATAAGTGCAGGGGGCAATTCACCCCTCCACTTT
TRBV6-2/TRBV6-3	TRBJ2-6	NA	TRBD1	CASSRDRAGANVLTF	TGTGCCAGCAGCCGGGACAGGGCTGGGGCCAACGTCCTGACTTTC
TRBV5-6	TRBJ2-3	NA	TRBD1	CASSLGGLAVGTQYF	TGTGCCAGCAGCTTAGGGGGCTTGGCCGTCGGTACGCAGTATTTT
TRBV5-6	TRBJ2-1	once	NA	CASSYRGGAYNEQFF	TGTGCCAGCAGCTACCGGGGAGGCGCCTACAATGAGCAGTTCTTC
TRBV9	TRBJ1-5	NA	NA	CASSSLGGNQPQHF	TGTGCCAGCAGTTCCCTCGGAGGCAATCAGCCCCAGCATTTT
TRBV6-2/TRBV6-3	TRBJ1-6	NA	TRBD1	CASSYEQGAYSPLHF	TGTGCCAGCAGTTACGAACAGGGGGCCTATTCACCCCTCCACTTT
TRBV7-9	TRBJ1-2	NA	NA	CASSLERDYTF	TGTGCCAGCAGCTTAGAACGGGACTACACCTTC
TRBV6-5	TRBJ2-5	NA	TRBD2	CASKRGRLETQYF	TGTGCCAGCAAGCGGGGGCGCTTAGAGACCCAGTACTTC
TRBV9	TRBJ2-7	NA	NA	CASSVEGLSYEQYF	TGTGCCAGCAGCGTAGAAGGACTTTCCTACGAGCAGTACTTC
TRBV3-1/TRBV3-2	TRBJ1-3	NA	NA	CASSQSSAGTSIYF	TGTGCCAGCAGCCAATCCTCTGCGGGGACTTCCATATATTTT